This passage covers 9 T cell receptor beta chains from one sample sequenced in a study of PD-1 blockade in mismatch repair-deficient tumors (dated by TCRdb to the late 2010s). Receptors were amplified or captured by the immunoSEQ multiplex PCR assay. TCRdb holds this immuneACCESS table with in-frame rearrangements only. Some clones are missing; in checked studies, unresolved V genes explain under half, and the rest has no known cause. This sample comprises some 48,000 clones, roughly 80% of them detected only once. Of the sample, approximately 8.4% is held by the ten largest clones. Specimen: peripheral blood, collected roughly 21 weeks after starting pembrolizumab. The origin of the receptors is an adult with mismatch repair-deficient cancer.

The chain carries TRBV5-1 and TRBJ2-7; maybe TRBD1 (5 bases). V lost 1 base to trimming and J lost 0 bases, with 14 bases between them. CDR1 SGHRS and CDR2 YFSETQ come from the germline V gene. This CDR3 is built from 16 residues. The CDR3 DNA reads TGCGCCAGCAGCTTGAAGGAGCAGGGCGGCTCCTACGAGCAGTACTTC. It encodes CASSLKEQGGSYEQYF.

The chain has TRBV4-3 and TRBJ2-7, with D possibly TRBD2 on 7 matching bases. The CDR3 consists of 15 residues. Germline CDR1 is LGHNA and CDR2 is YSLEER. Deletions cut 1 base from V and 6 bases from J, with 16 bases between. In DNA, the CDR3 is TGCGCCAGCAGCCAAGCGATAACAGGGAGGGGCGAGCAGTACTTC. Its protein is CASSQAITGRGEQYF.

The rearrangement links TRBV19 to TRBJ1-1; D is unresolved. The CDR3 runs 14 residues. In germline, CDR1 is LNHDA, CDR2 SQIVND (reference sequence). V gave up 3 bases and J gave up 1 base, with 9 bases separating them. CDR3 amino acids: CASSISQRNTEAFF. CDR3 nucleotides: TGTGCCAGTAGTATTAGCCAGAGGAACACTGAAGCTTTCTTT.

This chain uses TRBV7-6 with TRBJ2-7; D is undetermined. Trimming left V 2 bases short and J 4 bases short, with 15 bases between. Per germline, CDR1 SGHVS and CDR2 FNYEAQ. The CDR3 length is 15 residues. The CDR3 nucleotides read TGTGCCAGCAGCTTAAGCCTAGGAACGTTTTACGAGCAGTACTTC. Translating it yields CASSLSLGTFYEQYF.

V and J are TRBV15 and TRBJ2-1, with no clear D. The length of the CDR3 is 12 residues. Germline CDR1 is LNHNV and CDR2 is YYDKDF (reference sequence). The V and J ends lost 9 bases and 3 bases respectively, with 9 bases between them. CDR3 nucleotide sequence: TGTGCCACGCGAAGCGTCTACAATGAGCAGTTCTTC. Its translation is CATRSVYNEQFF.

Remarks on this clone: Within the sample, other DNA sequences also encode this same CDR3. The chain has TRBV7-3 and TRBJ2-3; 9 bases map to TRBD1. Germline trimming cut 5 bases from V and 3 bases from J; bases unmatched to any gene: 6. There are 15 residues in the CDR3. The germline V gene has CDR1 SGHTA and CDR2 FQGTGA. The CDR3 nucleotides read TGTGCCAGCAGCCCCGGACAGGGGAAAACAGATACGCAGTATTTT. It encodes CASSPGQGKTDTQYF.

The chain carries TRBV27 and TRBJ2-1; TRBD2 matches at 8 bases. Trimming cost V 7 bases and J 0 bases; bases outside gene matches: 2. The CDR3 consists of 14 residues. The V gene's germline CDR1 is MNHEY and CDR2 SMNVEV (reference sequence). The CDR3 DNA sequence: TGTGCCAGCACTACTAGCGGCTCCTACAATGAGCAGTTCTTC. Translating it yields CASTTSGSYNEQFF.

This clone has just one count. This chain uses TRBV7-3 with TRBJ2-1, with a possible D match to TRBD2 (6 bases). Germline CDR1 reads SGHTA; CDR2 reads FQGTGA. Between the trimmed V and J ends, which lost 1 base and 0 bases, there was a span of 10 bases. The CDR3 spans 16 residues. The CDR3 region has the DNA TGTGCCAGCAGCTTAAGGCGCGGGGACTCCTACAATGAGCAGTTCTTC. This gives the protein CASSLRRGDSYNEQFF.

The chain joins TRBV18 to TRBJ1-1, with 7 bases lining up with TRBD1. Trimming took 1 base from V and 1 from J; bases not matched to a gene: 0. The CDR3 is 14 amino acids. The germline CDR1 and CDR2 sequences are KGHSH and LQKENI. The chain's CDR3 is CASSPRTGNTEAFF. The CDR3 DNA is TGTGCCAGCTCACCACGGACAGGGAACACTGAAGCTTTCTTT.